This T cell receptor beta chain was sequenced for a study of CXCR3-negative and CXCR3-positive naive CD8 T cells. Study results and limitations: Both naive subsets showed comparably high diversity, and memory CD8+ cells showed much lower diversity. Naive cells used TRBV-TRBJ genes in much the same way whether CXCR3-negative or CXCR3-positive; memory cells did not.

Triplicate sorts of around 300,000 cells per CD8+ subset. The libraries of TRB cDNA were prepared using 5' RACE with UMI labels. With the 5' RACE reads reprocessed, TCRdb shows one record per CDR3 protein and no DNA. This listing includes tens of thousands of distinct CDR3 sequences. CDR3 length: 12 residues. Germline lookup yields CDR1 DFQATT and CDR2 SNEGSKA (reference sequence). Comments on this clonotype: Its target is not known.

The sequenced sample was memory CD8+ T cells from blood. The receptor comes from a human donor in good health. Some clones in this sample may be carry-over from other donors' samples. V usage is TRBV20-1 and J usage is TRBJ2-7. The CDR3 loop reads CSARRWGYEQYF.